This TCR beta chain derives from a study of shared clonotypes between healthy human individuals. Original data processing: ImmunoSEQ output held junction-only sequences without quality scores, so filtering differed. Produced via immunoSEQ multiplex PCR; TCRdb's table is partial and in-frame only. That table gives V, J and clone size, and the DNA gave D and trimming. The profile shows fewer than 850,000 clones, roughly 78% of them singletons. Germline lookup yields CDR1 SGHRS and CDR2 YFSETQ. Trimming took off 7 bases at V and 2 bases at J, with 12 bases between the two ends. CDR3 size: 14 residues. The gene calls are TRBV5-1 and TRBJ2-2; unclear D gene. This clonotype was sampled from a young woman in good health. The sample taken for sequencing was memory CD4+ T cells sorted from blood. The subset: CD45RA-negative fraction. CDR3 nucleotide sequence: TGCGCCAGCTCAATAGGAGTAAACACCGGGGAGCTGTTTTTT. Encoded protein: CASSIGVNTGELFF.